Below, one T cell receptor (beta chain) is given with its context. V was pared by 5 bases and J by 6 bases, with 10 bases of the junction left unmatched. This CDR3 is built from 15 residues. Germline CDR1 reads SNHLY; CDR2 reads FYNNEI. This sample is part of a study of graft-versus-host responses after intestinal transplantation. Measured with immunoSEQ multiplex PCR; TCRdb has only the in-frame clones, and not every one. The sample contains some 9,300 clones, about 90% of which appear only once. The rearrangement links TRBV2 to TRBJ2-1; TRBD1 matches at 7 bases. The sequencing used PBMCs, collected roughly 46 days after intestinal transplant. This TCR derives from a human patient who received an intestinal transplant, so some T cells may come from the graft donor. CDR3 in DNA: TGTGCCAGCAGTCGACAGGGAGTGACTCCCAATGAGCAGTTCTTC. This gives the protein CASSRQGVTPNEQFF.